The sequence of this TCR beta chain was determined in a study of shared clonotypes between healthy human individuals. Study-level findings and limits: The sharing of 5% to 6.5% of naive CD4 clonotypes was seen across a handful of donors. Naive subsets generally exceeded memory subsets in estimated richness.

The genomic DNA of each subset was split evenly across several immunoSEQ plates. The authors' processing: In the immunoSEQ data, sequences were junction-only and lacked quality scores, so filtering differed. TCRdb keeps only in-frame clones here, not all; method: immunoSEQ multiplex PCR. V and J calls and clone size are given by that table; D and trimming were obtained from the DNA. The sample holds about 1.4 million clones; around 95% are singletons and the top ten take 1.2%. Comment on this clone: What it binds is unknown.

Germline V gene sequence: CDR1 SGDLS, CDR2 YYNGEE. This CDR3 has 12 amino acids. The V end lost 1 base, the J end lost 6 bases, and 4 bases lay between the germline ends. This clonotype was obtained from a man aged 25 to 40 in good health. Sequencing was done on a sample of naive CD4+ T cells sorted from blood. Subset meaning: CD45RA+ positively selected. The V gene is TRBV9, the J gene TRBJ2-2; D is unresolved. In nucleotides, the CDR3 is TGTGCCAGCAGCGTACCTCCCGGGGAGCTGTTTTTT. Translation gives CASSVPPGELFF.